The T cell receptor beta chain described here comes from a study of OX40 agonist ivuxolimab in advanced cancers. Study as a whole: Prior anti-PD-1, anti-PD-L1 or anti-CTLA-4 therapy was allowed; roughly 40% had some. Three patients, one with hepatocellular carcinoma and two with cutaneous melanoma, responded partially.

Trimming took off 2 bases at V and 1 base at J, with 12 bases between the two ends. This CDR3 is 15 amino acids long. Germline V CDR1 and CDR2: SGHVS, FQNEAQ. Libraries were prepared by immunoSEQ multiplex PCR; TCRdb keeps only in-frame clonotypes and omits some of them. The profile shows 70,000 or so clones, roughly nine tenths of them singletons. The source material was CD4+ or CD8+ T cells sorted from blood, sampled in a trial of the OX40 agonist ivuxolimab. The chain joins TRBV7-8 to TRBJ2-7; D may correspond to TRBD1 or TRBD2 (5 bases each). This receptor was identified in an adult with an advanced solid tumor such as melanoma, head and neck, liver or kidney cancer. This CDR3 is CASSLPGTLSYEQYF. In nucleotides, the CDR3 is TGTGCCAGCAGCTTACCCGGGACCCTTTCCTACGAGCAGTACTTC.